This T cell receptor beta chain stems from a study of blood T cell repertoires in COVID-19. Study as a whole: Collection of acute and convalescent COVID-19 samples took place in the United States, Italy and Spain.

Germline V CDR1 and CDR2: SGHTA, FQGNSA. The CDR3 is 15 amino acids. Unmatched junction bases numbered 10, after V lost 5 bases and J lost 4 bases. The table came from immunoSEQ multiplex PCR; TCRdb's copy has only in-frame clones and leaves some out. Of 110,000 or so clones listed, roughly 82% are singletons. The sequence was collected from a human donor in a cohort sampled during active COVID-19. Sequencing was performed on peripheral blood. The chain recombines TRBV7-2 with TRBJ1-2, with TRBD1 identical over 7 bases. The CDR3 here is CASSPSGTAFYGYTF. The CDR3 DNA follows: TGTGCCAGCAGCCCGTCCGGGACAGCGTTCTATGGCTACACCTTC.